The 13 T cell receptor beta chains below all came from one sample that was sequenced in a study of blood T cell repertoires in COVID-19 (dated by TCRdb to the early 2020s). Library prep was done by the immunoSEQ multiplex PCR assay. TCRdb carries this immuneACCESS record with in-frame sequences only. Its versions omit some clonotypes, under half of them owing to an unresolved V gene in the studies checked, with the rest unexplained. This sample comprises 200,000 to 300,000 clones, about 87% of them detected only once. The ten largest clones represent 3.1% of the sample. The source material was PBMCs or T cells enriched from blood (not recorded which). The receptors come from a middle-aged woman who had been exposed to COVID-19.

CDR3: CASSLGGTGASQPQHF. Written as DNA, the CDR3 is TGTGCCAGCAGCTTAGGGGGGACAGGGGCAAGTCAGCCCCAGCATTTT. The genes are TRBV7-2 and TRBJ1-5, with 10 bases matching TRBD1. Germline CDR1 SGHTA, CDR2 FQGNSA. CDR3 length: 16 amino acids. After removal of 1 base from V and 6 bases from J, the junction contained 6 bases not matched to a gene.

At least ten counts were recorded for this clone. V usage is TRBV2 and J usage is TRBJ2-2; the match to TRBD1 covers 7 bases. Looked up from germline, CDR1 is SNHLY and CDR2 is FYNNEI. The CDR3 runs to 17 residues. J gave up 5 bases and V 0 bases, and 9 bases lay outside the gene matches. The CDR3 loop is CASSEAFKGARTGELFF. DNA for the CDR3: TGTGCCAGCAGTGAAGCGTTCAAGGGGGCGAGGACCGGGGAGCTGTTTTTT.

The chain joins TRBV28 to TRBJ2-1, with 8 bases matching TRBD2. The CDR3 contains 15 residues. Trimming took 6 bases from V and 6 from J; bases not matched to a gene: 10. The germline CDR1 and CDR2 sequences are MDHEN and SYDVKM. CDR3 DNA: TGTGCCAGCAGCCGAGGCGGGGGGCAGGTCAATGAGCAGTTCTTC. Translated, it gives CASSRGGGQVNEQFF.

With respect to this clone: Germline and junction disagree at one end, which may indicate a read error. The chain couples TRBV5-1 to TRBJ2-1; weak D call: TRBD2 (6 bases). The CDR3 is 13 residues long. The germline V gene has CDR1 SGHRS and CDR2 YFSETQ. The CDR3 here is CASRELAKNEQFF. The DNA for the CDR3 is TGTGCCAGCAGGGAGCTAGCGAAGAATGAGCAGTTCTTC.

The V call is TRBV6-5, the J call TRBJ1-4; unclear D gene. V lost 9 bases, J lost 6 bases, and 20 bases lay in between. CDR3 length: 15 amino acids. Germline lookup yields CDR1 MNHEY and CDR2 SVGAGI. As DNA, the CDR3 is TGTGCCAGTTCCTTGTCGGGAGCAAGGCATGAAAAACTGTTTTTT. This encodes CASSLSGARHEKLFF.

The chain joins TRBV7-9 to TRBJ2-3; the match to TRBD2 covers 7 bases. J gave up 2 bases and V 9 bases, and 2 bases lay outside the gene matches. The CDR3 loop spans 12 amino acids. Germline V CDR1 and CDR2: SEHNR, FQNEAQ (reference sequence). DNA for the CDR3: TGTGCCAGAGCGGGACCCACAGATACGCAGTATTTT. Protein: CARAGPTDTQYF.

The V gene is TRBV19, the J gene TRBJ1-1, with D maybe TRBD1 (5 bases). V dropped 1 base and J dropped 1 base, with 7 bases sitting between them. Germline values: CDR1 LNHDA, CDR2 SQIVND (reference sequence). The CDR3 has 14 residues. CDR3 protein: CASSIGQQNTEAFF. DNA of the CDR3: TGTGCCAGTAGTATAGGACAGCAGAACACTGAAGCTTTCTTT.

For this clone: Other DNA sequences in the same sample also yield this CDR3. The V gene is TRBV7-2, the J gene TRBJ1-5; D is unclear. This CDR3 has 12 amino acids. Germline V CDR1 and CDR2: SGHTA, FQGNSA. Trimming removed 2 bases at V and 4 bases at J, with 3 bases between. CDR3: CASSLYNQPQHF. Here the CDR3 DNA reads TGTGCCAGCAGCTTATATAATCAGCCCCAGCATTTT.

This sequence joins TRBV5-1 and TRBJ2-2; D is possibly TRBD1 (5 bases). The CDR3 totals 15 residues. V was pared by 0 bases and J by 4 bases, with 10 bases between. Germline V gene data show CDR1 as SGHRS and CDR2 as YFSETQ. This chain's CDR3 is CASSLGDSSTGELFF. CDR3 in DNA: TGCGCCAGCAGCTTGGGTGACAGCTCCACCGGGGAGCTGTTTTTT.

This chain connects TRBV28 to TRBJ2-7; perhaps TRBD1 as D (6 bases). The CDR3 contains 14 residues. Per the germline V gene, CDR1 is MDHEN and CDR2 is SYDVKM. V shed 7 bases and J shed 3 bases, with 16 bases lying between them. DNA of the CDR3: TGTGCCAGCAAGTTAGCAGGGGCTCACTACGAGCAGTACTTC. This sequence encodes CASKLAGAHYEQYF.

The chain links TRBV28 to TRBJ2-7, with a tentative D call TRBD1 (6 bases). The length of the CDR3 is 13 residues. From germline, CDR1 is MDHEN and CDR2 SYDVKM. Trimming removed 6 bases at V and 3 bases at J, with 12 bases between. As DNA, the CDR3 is TGTGCCAGCAGAGGGGACATTCGCTACGAGCAGTACTTC. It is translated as CASRGDIRYEQYF.

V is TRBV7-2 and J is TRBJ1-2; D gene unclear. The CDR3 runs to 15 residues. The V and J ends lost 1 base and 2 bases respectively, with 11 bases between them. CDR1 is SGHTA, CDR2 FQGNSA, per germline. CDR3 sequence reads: CASSLEAGMNYGYTF. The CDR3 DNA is TGTGCCAGCAGCTTAGAGGCGGGGATGAACTATGGCTACACCTTC. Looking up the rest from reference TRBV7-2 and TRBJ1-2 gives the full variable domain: GAGVSQSPSNKVTEKGKDVELRCDPISGHTALYWYRQSLGQGLEFLIYFQGNSAPDKSGLPSDRFSAERTGGSVSTLTIQRTQQEDSAVYLCASSLEAGMNYGYTFGSGTRLTVV.

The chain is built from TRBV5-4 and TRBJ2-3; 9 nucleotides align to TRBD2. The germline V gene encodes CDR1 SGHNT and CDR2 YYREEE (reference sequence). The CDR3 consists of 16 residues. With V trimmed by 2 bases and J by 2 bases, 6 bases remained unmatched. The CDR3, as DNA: TGTGCCAGCAGCTTTGGGGTAGCGGGAGCCACAGATACGCAGTATTTT. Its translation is CASSFGVAGATDTQYF.